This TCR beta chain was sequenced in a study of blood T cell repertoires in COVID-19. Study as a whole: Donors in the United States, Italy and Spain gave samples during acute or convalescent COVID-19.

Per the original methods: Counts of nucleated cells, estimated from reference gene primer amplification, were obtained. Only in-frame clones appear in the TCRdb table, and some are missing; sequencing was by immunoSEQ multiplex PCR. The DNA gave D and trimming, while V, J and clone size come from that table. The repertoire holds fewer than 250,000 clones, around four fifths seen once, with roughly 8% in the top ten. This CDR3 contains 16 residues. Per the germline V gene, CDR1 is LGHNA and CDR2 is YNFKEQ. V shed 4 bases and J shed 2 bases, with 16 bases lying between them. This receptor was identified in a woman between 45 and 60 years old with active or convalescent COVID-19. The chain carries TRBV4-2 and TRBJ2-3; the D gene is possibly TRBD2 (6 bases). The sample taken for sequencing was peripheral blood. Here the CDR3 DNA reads TGTGCCAGCAGCCCCGAGGGGCGGGAAGACACAGATACGCAGTATTTT. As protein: CASSPEGREDTDTQYF.